This T cell receptor (beta chain) was observed in a study of T cell responses to AZD1222 COVID-19 vaccine. Looking at the study overall: Some second doses came at about 4 weeks and others at about 12 weeks; these were pooled. Whole-study findings and limits: Spike-wide coverage was observed for vaccine-associated CD4 TCRs, with dominant responses at 160-218 and 743-854. Elevations in Spike-specific TCR breadth and depth followed administration of two AZD1222 doses. Unmutated variant regions are reportedly the target of nearly half of TCRs that are spike-specific.

The repertoire was sequenced with immunoSEQ multiplex PCR; TCRdb's copy has only in-frame clones and lacks some. The sample has 92,000 or so clones; 89% are singletons. In germline, CDR1 is LGHNT, CDR2 FRNRAP. The V gene end was trimmed by 2 bases and the J gene end by 5 bases; junction bases not matched to a gene: 9. The CDR3 extends over 16 amino acids. Notes on this clone: The antigen is not known.

This sequence was found in an adult in good health. The rearrangement links TRBV12-5 to TRBJ1-1; 9 nucleotides match TRBD1. Sequencing used peripheral blood, obtained on day 0 of AZD1222 vaccination. In DNA, the CDR3 is TGTGCTAGTGGTTTGTCGACAGGGGGGGGAACAACTGAAGCTTTCTTT. Translation gives CASGLSTGGGTTEAFF.